One and the same sample provided the 27 T cell receptor beta chains below, sequenced in a study of shared T cell receptors in the human thymus (dated by TCRdb to about 2021). The library was made by the immunoSEQ multiplex PCR assay. As stored in TCRdb, this immuneACCESS dataset retains in-frame rearrangements with V and J assigned. A fraction of the clones does not appear; measured against another copy, unresolved V genes explain less than half of the discrepancy, and the remainder lacks a known reason. The sample records more than 550,000 clones, about 87% of which are singletons. Clones ranked in the top ten supply over 0.008% of the sample. This sample also appeared in a second study, on human thymus T cells.

The sequenced material came from thymocytes. Source of these receptors: a boy under two years old with a congenital heart defect. Donor details come from another sample of the same person, matched by shared clones.

V gene TRBV27 combines with J gene TRBJ1-6, with D possibly matching TRBD1 (6 bases). The length of the CDR3 is 13 residues. Germline loops: CDR1 MNHEY, CDR2 SMNVEV (reference sequence). Trimming left V 6 bases short and J 7 bases short, with 10 bases between. CDR3 nucleotide sequence: TGTGCCAGCAGAGAAACAGGGAATTCACCCCTCCACTTT. Translating it yields CASRETGNSPLHF.

This clone was counted only a few times. This rearrangement joins TRBV5-1 to TRBJ2-7; TRBD1 might be the D (6 bases). The length of the CDR3 is 14 residues. Germline CDR1 SGHRS, CDR2 YFSETQ. V lost 4 bases and J lost 0, with 11 bases in between. The CDR3 sequence is CASSVDSSSYEQYF. The CDR3 nucleotides are TGCGCCAGCAGCGTGGACAGCAGCTCCTACGAGCAGTACTTC.

The gene calls are TRBV6-1 and TRBJ1-6; 7 nucleotides align to TRBD1. CDR1 and CDR2 (germline): MNHNS, SASEGT. CDR3 length equals 14 residues. The CDR3 DNA reads TGTGTCGCTAGGGGGCAACAGAATAATTCACCCCTCCACTTT. Protein product: CVARGQQNNSPLHF.

Only one count was recorded for this clone. This chain joins TRBV27 and TRBJ1-5; unclear D gene. CDR1 is MNHEY and CDR2 is SMNVEV in the germline V gene (reference sequence). Trimming took off 2 bases at V and 8 bases at J, with 16 bases between the two ends. The CDR3 covers 15 residues. The CDR3 is CASSLSREASEPQHF. In nucleotides, the CDR3 is TGTGCCAGCAGTTTAAGTAGGGAGGCGAGCGAGCCCCAGCATTTT.

The chain is built from TRBV28 and TRBJ2-1; 7 bases line up with TRBD2. V lost 8 bases to trimming and J lost 0 bases; unmatched junction nucleotides: 16. This CDR3 region has 18 residues. CDR1 and CDR2 from the germline V gene are MDHEN and SYDVKM. Here the CDR3 reads CASSRPSGVRGSYNEQFF. CDR3 DNA: TGTGCCAGCTCTAGGCCTAGCGGAGTTAGGGGCTCCTACAATGAGCAGTTCTTC.

The chain employs TRBV10-3 and TRBJ1-2; 10 bases line up with TRBD1. Germline CDR1 reads ENHRY; CDR2 reads SYGVKD. The CDR3 length is 16 residues. V lost 3 bases and J lost 0; bases outside the gene matches: 4. In DNA form, the CDR3 reads TGTGCCATCAGTGAAAATGGGACAGGGGCTAACTATGGCTACACCTTC. Protein sequence: CAISENGTGANYGYTF.

The CDR3 spells CASSFILLRPSPRNTIYF. The CDR3, as DNA: TGTGCCAGCAGTTTTATTTTGTTGCGGCCCTCTCCGCGGAACACCATATATTTT. The rearrangement joins TRBV27 to TRBJ1-3; no definite D call. Trimming took 3 bases from V and 7 from J, leaving 25 bases between them. Looked up from germline, CDR1 is MNHEY and CDR2 is SMNVEV (reference sequence). The CDR3 sequence is 18 residues long.

V usage is TRBV7-2 and J usage is TRBJ1-2, with a tentative D call TRBD1 (6 bases). This CDR3 is 15 amino acids long. Trimming took 4 bases from V and 2 from J, leaving 14 bases between them. CDR1 is SGHTA and CDR2 is FQGNSA in the germline V gene. The DNA for the CDR3 is TGTGCCAGCAGCTCTAGGGGGAAAGTAAACTATGGCTACACCTTC. It codes for CASSSRGKVNYGYTF.

The chain uses TRBV4-1 and TRBJ2-3, with D perhaps TRBD1 (6 bases). Per germline, CDR1 MGHRA and CDR2 YSYEKL. This CDR3 is 15 amino acids long. V was pared by 4 bases and J by 0 bases, with 11 bases between. The CDR3 DNA follows: TGCGCCAGCAGCCGAGGACAGAGTAGCACAGATACGCAGTATTTT. This translates into CASSRGQSSTDTQYF.

The CDR3 protein is CASSQTGAYSYEQYF. CDR3 DNA: TGTGCCAGCAGTCAGACAGGGGCTTACTCCTACGAGCAGTACTTC. This chain connects TRBV6-1 to TRBJ2-7, with 8 bases that match TRBD1. J was trimmed by 0 bases and V by 5 bases; bases with no gene match: 6. Germline CDR1 and CDR2: MNHNS and SASEGT. The CDR3 consists of 15 residues.

This chain uses TRBV5-5 with TRBJ1-4; 9 nucleotides match TRBD1. Trimming cost V 6 bases and J 5 bases; bases outside gene matches: 11. CDR1 SGHKS and CDR2 YYEKEE come from the germline V gene (reference sequence). CDR3 size: 16 residues. Here the CDR3 DNA reads TGTGCCAGCACCCAGGACAGGGGCGAAGCCAATGAAAAACTGTTTTTT. Translation gives CASTQDRGEANEKLFF.

The chain links TRBV27 to TRBJ1-4, with TRBD1 as a possible D gene (6 bases). V lost 5 bases and J 5 bases, leaving 18 bases between the germline ends. CDR1 and CDR2 (germline): MNHEY, SMNVEV (reference sequence). The CDR3 is 16 residues long. Written as DNA, the CDR3 is TGTGCCAGCAGTCATATATTGACAGGCGTAAATGAAAAACTGTTTTTT. Translation: CASSHILTGVNEKLFF.

This clone has only a few counts. The V call is TRBV18, the J call TRBJ1-5; 9 positions match TRBD1. This CDR3 has 16 amino acids. Germline CDR1 reads KGHSH; CDR2 reads LQKENI. The V and J ends lost 4 bases and 6 bases, in that order; junction bases with no gene match: 10. CDR3 nucleotides: TGTGCCAGCTCACGTACGGGACAGGGTGATGGTCAGCCCCAGCATTTT. This codes for CASSRTGQGDGQPQHF. Complete variable domain (other parts from reference TRBV18 and TRBJ1-5): NAGVMQNPRHLVRRRGQEARLRCSPMKGHSHVYWYRQLPEEGLKFMVYLQKENIIDESGMPKERFSAEFPKEGPSILRIQQVVRGDSAAYFCASSRTGQGDGQPQHFGDGTRLSIL.

This chain connects TRBV7-2 to TRBJ2-7, with 10 bases aligning to TRBD1. This CDR3 has 17 residues. The germline V gene has CDR1 SGHTA and CDR2 FQGNSA. V lost 2 bases, J lost 5 bases, and 12 bases stayed unmatched. The CDR3 sequence: CASSLKAGTGDWNEQYF. The CDR3 nucleotides read TGTGCCAGCAGCTTAAAGGCCGGGACAGGGGACTGGAACGAGCAGTACTTC.

This clone was counted a few times. The rearrangement joins TRBV28 to TRBJ1-5, with a possible D match to TRBD1 (6 bases). This CDR3 spans 17 amino acids. V lost 6 bases and J lost 0, with 18 bases in between. Germline assignment: CDR1 MDHEN and CDR2 SYDVKM. In nucleotides, the CDR3 is TGTGCCAGCAGCATTGGACAGACAAGAAATAGCAATCAGCCCCAGCATTTT. Residues: CASSIGQTRNSNQPQHF.

This chain connects TRBV28 to TRBJ2-1; 13 bases agree with TRBD2. The germline V gene has CDR1 MDHEN and CDR2 SYDVKM. The V gene end was trimmed by 4 bases and the J gene end by 6 bases; junction bases not matched to a gene: 9. The CDR3 is 17 amino acids. CDR3 loop: CASSYGTSGIERNEQFF. The CDR3, as DNA: TGTGCCAGCAGTTACGGGACTAGCGGGATTGAACGCAATGAGCAGTTCTTC. Based on the CDR3 plus reference TRBV28 and TRBJ2-1, the full variable domain is DVKVTQSSRYLVKRTGEKVFLECVQDMDHENMFWYRQDPGLGLRLIYFSYDVKMKEKGDIPEGYSVSREKKERFSLILESASTNQTSMYLCASSYGTSGIERNEQFFGPGTRLTVL.

The CDR3 region has the DNA TGTGCCAGCAGCCAAGTCTTTGAGGACAGGGGGCGCGTAGCTTTCTTT. It is translated as CASSQVFEDRGRVAFF. The V gene is TRBV14, the J gene TRBJ1-1, with 11 bases aligning to TRBD1. Looked up from germline, CDR1 is SGHDN and CDR2 is FVKESK. This CDR3 is 16 amino acids long. The J segment lost 10 bases and the V segment lost 1 base, leaving 11 bases of the junction unmatched.

The CDR3 coding sequence is TGTGCCAGCAGCGGACGGAAGCCAGGTTCCGAGCAGTACTTC. This codes for CASSGRKPGSEQYF. The chain uses TRBV9 and TRBJ2-7, with D uncertain. V dropped 3 bases and J dropped 6 bases, with 16 bases sitting between them. This CDR3 is built from 14 residues. Germline CDR1 is SGDLS and CDR2 is YYNGEE.

The genes are TRBV15 and TRBJ2-7; no firm D call. V lost 1 base and J 3 bases, leaving 13 bases between the germline ends. Germline V gene data show CDR1 as LNHNV and CDR2 as YYDKDF (reference sequence). The CDR3 has 15 amino acids. The CDR3 loop is CATSRVVFADYEQYF. Written as DNA, the CDR3 is TGTGCCACCAGCAGAGTAGTTTTCGCCGACTACGAGCAGTACTTC.

CDR3 nucleotides: TGTGCCAGCAGCTTTTTTGGACAGGGTGGTTTCGGAAAACTGTTTTTT. Translating gives CASSFFGQGGFGKLFF. The chain recombines TRBV5-6 with TRBJ1-4, with 8 bases lining up with TRBD1. This CDR3 has 16 amino acids. Looked up from germline, CDR1 is SGHDT and CDR2 is YYEEEE. V was clipped by 2 bases and J by 10 bases; unmatched bases: 13.

J is TRBJ2-7 and V is TRBV18, with D perhaps TRBD1 (6 bases). Germline V CDR1 and CDR2: KGHSH, LQKENI. The V and J ends lost 3 bases and 3 bases respectively, with 12 bases between them. The CDR3 length is 14 residues. The CDR3 sequence: CASSPTQDSYEQYF. Here the CDR3 DNA reads TGTGCCAGCTCACCCACACAGGACAGCTACGAGCAGTACTTC.

A few counts support this clone. The chain links TRBV7-9 to TRBJ1-5; D uncertain. V lost 4 bases to trimming and J lost 4 bases, with 20 bases between them. This CDR3 is built from 17 residues. Germline assignment: CDR1 SEHNR and CDR2 FQNEAQ (reference sequence). The CDR3 sequence is CASSSEDGEPVNQPQHF. For the CDR3, the DNA is TGTGCCAGCAGCTCCGAGGATGGGGAGCCCGTAAATCAGCCCCAGCATTTT.

The chain carries TRBV15 and TRBJ2-5; TRBD1 matches at 8 bases. Germline CDR1 reads LNHNV; CDR2 reads YYDKDF (reference sequence). The CDR3 contains 15 residues. V lost 1 base to trimming and J lost 4 bases; unmatched junction nucleotides: 5. The CDR3 coding sequence is TGTGCCACCAGCAGAGCCAGGGGGCTCGGAGAGACCCAGTACTTC. Its translation: CATSRARGLGETQYF.

The chain links TRBV4-1 to TRBJ2-7, with a possible D match to TRBD1 (6 bases). Germline V gene sequence: CDR1 MGHRA, CDR2 YSYEKL. Trimming shortened V by 0 bases and J by 7 bases, and 25 bases separated the two germline ends. The CDR3 spans 18 residues. This CDR3 reads CASSQDYWADSSLSEQYF. CDR3 bases: TGCGCCAGCAGCCAAGACTACTGGGCGGACAGCAGCCTTTCTGAGCAGTACTTC.

The chain combines TRBV4-3 with TRBJ2-6; D is undetermined. This CDR3 comprises 15 residues. In germline, CDR1 is LGHNA, CDR2 YSLEER. The V gene lost 1 base and the J gene lost 2 bases, with 6 bases spanning the gap. CDR3 protein: CASSQVDTGANVLTF. In DNA form, the CDR3 reads TGCGCCAGCAGCCAAGTCGACACTGGGGCCAACGTCCTGACTTTC.

V is TRBV10-2 and J is TRBJ2-7; 12 positions agree with TRBD2. CDR3 length equals 17 residues. The trim removed 3 bases at V and 5 bases at J, leaving 11 bases unmatched. Looked up from germline, CDR1 is WSHSY and CDR2 is SAAADI. In DNA form, the CDR3 reads TGCGCCAGCAGTGATTCCGCGACTAGCGGGGGATATCACGAGCAGTACTTC. As protein: CASSDSATSGGYHEQYF.

The chain employs TRBV19 and TRBJ1-2; D uncertain. V was shortened by 2 bases and J by 4 bases, with 20 bases between the two germline ends. The germline V gene encodes CDR1 LNHDA and CDR2 SQIVND (reference sequence). There are 17 residues in the CDR3. The CDR3 protein is CASSIRGRRKMGYGYTF. The CDR3 region has the DNA TGTGCCAGTAGTATACGGGGTAGAAGAAAAATGGGCTATGGCTACACCTTC.